The 2 T cell receptor beta chains listed next were all sequenced from one sample in a study of T cell responses to AZD1222 COVID-19 vaccine. Profiled with immunoSEQ multiplex PCR; TCRdb holds only in-frame clones, not every one. Of about 96,000 clones in the sample, 80% to 90% are singletons; the top ten hold roughly 1.5%. Sequencing was performed on peripheral blood, taken on day 0 of AZD1222 vaccination. Source of these receptors: an adult in good health.

This chain joins TRBV2 and TRBJ2-7; D uncertain. Trimming stripped 4 bases from V and 2 bases from J, with 9 bases between. Germline CDR1 SNHLY, CDR2 FYNNEI. The CDR3 runs to 13 residues. The CDR3 bases are TGTGCCAGCAGTGTGCCGGTGACCTACGAGCAGTACTTC. This sequence encodes CASSVPVTYEQYF.

The chain links TRBV4-2 to TRBJ1-1; D gene unclear. Germline V lookup: CDR1 LGHNA, CDR2 YNFKEQ. CDR3 length: 13 residues. Deletions cut 4 bases from V and 4 bases from J, with 10 bases between. CDR3: CASSPPDPTEAFF. The CDR3 nucleotides read TGTGCCAGCAGCCCGCCAGATCCCACTGAAGCTTTCTTT.